The clone carrying this TCR beta chain turned up a few times. The CDR3 runs 14 residues. Germline assignment: CDR1 PRHDT and CDR2 FYEKMQ (reference sequence). The ends were cut back, 10 bases at V and 4 bases at J, with 17 bases in the middle. This specimen comes from a study of T cells after yellow fever vaccination. Via MiXCR, TCRdb re-called the 5' RACE reads, giving one row per CDR3 protein. The sample records over 20,000 distinct CDR3 sequences, 5.5% being singletons. The genes are TRBV13 and TRBJ2-1; TRBD1 is a possible D gene (5 bases). The sample here was PBMCs, either bulk or a sorted T-cell subset (CD4+, CD8+, memory, or dextramer-sorted; not recorded which), taken 15 days after the yellow fever booster vaccination. This sequence originates from a man aged 25 to 40 who received the YFV17D yellow fever vaccine. The CDR3, as DNA: TGTGCCACCCGCTTGATGGGGCCGTACAATGAGCAGTTCTTC. This sequence encodes CATRLMGPYNEQFF.